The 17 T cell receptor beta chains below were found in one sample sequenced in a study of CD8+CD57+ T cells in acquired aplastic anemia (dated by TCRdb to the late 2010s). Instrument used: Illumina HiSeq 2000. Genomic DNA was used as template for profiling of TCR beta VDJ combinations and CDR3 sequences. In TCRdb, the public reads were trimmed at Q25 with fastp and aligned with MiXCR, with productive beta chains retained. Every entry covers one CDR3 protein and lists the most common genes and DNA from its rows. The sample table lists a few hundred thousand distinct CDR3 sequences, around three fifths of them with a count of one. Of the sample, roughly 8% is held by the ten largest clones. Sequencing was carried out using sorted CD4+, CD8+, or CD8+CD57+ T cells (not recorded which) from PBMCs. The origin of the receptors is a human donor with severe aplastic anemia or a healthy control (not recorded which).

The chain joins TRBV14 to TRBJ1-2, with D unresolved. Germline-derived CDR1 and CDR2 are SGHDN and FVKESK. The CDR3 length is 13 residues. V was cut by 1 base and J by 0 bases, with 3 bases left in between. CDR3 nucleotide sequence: TGTGCCAGCAGCCAAGTTCCTAACTATGGCTACACCTTC. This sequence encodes CASSQVPNYGYTF.

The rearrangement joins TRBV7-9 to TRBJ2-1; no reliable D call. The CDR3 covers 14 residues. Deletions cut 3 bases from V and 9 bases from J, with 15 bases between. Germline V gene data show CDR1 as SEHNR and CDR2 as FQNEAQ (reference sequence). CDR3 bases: TGTGCCAGCAGCTTGGACCACATGACGGTTGAGCAGTTCTTC. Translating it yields CASSLDHMTVEQFF.

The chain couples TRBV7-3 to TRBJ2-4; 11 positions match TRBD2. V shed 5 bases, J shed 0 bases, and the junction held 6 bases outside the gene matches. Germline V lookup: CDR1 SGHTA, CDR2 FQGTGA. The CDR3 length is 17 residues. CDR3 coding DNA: TGTGCCAGCAGCCCCGTAGCGGGGGGGCTAGCCAAAAACATTCAGTACTTC. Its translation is CASSPVAGGLAKNIQYF.

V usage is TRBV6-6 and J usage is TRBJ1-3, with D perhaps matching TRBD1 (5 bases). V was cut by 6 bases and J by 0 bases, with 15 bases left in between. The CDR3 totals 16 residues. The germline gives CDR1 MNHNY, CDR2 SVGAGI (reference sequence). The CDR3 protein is CASSSDNRNSGNTIYF. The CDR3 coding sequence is TGTGCCAGCAGCTCGGACAACCGTAACTCTGGAAACACCATATATTTT.

For the CDR3, the DNA is TGTGCCAGCAGCCAAGAGGGGACAAGGGGGACTGAAGCTTTCTTT. It specifies CASSQEGTRGTEAFF. The chain carries TRBV14 and TRBJ1-1; D is possibly TRBD1 (6 bases). V lost 0 bases to trimming and J lost 5 bases, with 13 bases between them. Germline V CDR1 and CDR2: SGHDN, FVKESK. The CDR3 runs 15 residues.

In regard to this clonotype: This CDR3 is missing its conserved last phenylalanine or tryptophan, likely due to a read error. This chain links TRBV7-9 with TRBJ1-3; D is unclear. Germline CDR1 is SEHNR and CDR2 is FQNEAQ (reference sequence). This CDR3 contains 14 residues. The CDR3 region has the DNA TGTGCCGGCAGCCGAGGGAGCTCTGGAAACACCATATATTTA. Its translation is CAGSRGSSGNTIYL.

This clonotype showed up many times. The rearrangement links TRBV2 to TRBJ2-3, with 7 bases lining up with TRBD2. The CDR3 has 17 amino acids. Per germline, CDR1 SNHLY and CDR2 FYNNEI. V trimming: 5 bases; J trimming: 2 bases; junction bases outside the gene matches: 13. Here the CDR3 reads CASSRGGGGEFTDTQYF. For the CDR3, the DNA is TGTGCCAGCAGTCGAGGCGGTGGGGGGGAATTCACAGATACGCAGTATTTT.

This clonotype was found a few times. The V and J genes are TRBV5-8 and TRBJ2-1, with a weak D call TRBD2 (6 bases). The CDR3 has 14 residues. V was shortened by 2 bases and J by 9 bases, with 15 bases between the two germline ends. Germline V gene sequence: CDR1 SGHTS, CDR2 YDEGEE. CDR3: CASSLTVAGSEQFF. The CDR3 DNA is TGTGCCAGCAGCTTAACGGTGGCGGGGAGTGAGCAGTTCTTC.

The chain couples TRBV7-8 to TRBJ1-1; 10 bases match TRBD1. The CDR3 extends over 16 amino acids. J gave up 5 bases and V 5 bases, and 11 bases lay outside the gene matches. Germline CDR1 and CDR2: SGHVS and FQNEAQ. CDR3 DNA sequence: TGTGCCAGCAGCATTCCCCGGACAGGGGGTGGTACTGAAGCTTTCTTT. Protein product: CASSIPRTGGGTEAFF.

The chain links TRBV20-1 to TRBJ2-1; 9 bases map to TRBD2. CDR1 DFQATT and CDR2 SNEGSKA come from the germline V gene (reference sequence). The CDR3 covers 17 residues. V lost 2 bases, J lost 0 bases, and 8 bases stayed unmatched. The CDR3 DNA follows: TGCAGTGCTAGAAACCCGGCGGGGGGGCTCTCCTACAATGAGCAGTTCTTC. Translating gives CSARNPAGGLSYNEQFF.

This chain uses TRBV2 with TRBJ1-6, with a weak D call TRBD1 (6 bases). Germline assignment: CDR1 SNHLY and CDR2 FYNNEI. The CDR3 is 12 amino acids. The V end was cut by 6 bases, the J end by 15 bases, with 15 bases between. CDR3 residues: CASRGEGGRLHF. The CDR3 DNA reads TGTGCCAGCAGAGGGGAGGGGGGTCGCCTCCACTTT.

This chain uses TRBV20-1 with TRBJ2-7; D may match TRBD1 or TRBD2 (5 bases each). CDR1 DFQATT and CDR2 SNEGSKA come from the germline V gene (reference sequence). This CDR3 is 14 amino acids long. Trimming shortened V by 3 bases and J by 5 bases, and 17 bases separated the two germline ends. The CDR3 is CSARDLGDSHEQYF. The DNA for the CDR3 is TGCAGTGCTAGGGACTTGGGGGATTCCCACGAGCAGTACTTC.

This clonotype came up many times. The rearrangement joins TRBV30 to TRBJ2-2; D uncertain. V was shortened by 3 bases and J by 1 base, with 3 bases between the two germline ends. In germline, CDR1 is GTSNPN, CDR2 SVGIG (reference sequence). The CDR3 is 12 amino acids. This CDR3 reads CAWSQNTGELFF. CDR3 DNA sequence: TGTGCCTGGAGCCAGAACACCGGGGAGCTGTTTTTT.

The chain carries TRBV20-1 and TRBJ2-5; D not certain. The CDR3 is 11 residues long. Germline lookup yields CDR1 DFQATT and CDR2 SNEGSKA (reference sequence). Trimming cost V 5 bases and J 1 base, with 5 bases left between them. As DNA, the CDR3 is TGCAGTGCTCCCATCCAAGAGACCCAGTACTTC. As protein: CSAPIQETQYF.

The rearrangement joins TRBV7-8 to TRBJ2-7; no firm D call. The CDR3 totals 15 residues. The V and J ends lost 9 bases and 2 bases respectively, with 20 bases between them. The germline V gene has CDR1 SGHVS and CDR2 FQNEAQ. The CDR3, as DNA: TGTGCCAGTAGTCCCGCCCCGGCGGAAACCTACGAGCAGTACTTC. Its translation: CASSPAPAETYEQYF.

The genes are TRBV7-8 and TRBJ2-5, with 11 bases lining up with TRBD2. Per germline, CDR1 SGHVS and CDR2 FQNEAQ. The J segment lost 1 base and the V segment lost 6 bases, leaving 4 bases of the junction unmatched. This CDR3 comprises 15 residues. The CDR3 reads CASRKGTSGQETQYF. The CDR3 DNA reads TGTGCCAGCAGAAAAGGGACTAGCGGCCAAGAGACCCAGTACTTC.

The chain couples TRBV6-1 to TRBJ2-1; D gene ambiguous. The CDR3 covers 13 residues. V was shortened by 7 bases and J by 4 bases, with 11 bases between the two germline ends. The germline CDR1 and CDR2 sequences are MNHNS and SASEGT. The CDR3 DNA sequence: TGTGCCAGCAAGAAGGACGGTTACAATGAGCAGTTCTTC. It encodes CASKKDGYNEQFF.